This T cell receptor beta chain originates from a study of control samples from healthy donors and cancer patients. The data were produced by immunoSEQ multiplex PCR, yet TCRdb's version contains in-frame clones alone and is incomplete. Altogether approximately 90,000 clones are present, 93% being singletons, with the ten largest covering around 1.4%. Germline CDR1 is MNHEY and CDR2 is SMNVEV (reference sequence). The CDR3 extends over 15 amino acids. V lost 5 bases to trimming and J lost 6 bases, with 19 bases between them. The chain carries TRBV27 and TRBJ1-1; D perhaps matches TRBD1 (5 bases). Sequencing input: blood. This TCR derives from a woman aged 25 to 39 in good health. CDR3: CASSDPRGLGAEAFF. The CDR3 DNA is TGTGCCAGCAGTGACCCTAGGGGCCTTGGTGCTGAAGCTTTCTTT.